This T cell receptor (beta chain) was sequenced in a study of cytomegalovirus exposure and HLA in healthy donors. Researchers ran the PCR with 60 Vbeta and 13 Jbeta primers. Data came from immunoSEQ multiplex PCR; TCRdb stores just in-frame clones and leaves some out. The sample includes 150,000 to 200,000 clones, 79% of them seen just once. Study-level findings and limits: Earlier analysis yielded a pattern in which most TCR beta V segments were productive about 87% or about 30% of the time. The classifier reportedly diagnosed cytomegalovirus status with high specificity and sensitivity. V- and J-gene trimming in TCR beta was tied to a missense DCLRE1C variant by an analysis performed later. An analysis that came later showed most CMV-associated TCR beta chains appearing HLA-restricted.

To note about this clone: What it binds is not known.

Sequencing was performed on PBMCs. The clonotype was recovered from a woman aged 25 to 39 in good health and CMV-seropositive.

CDR3 sequence (DNA): TGCGCCAGCAGCACTCGACAGTGGTTGGATCAGCCCCAGCATTTT. Amino acids: CASSTRQWLDQPQHF. V and J are TRBV4-1 and TRBJ1-5; D perhaps matches TRBD1 (5 bases). This CDR3 spans 15 amino acids. CDR1 is MGHRA and CDR2 is YSYEKL in the germline V gene. Trimming pared 5 bases from V and 5 bases from J, leaving 16 bases between.